Each of the 27 T cell receptor beta chains below was sequenced from the same sample in a study of OX40 agonist ivuxolimab in advanced cancers. Sequenced by immunoSEQ multiplex PCR; TCRdb stores in-frame clones only, minus some. The sample consists of some 64,000 clones, 92% of them appearing once. The specimen was CD4+ or CD8+ T cells sorted from blood, collected in a trial of the OX40 agonist ivuxolimab. All receptors come from an adult with an advanced solid tumor such as melanoma, head and neck, liver or kidney cancer.

The chain has TRBV15 and TRBJ1-4, with D uncertain. V dropped 7 bases and J dropped 6 bases, with 15 bases sitting between them. This CDR3 is built from 14 residues. Germline loops: CDR1 LNHNV, CDR2 YYDKDF (reference sequence). The CDR3 DNA sequence: TGTGCCACCAACCCCTCATACGCGGATGAAAAACTGTTTTTT. Translated: CATNPSYADEKLFF.

V gene TRBV20-1 combines with J gene TRBJ2-1; D not certain. This CDR3 spans 11 amino acids. With 5 bases removed from V and 12 bases from J, the gap between germline ends came to 14 bases. Per the germline V gene, CDR1 is DFQATT and CDR2 is SNEGSKA (reference sequence). CDR3 DNA sequence: TGCAGTGCTCCCCGCCCACACGGGCAGTTCTTC. Translation: CSAPRPHGQFF.

The chain uses TRBV2 and TRBJ1-3; no firm D call. The CDR3 consists of 13 residues. The germline V and J ends were trimmed by 6 bases and 1 base, with 7 bases remaining between them. From germline, CDR1 is SNHLY and CDR2 FYNNEI. CDR3 protein: CASREGSGNTIYF. DNA for the CDR3: TGTGCCAGCAGGGAGGGTTCTGGAAACACCATATATTTT.

The V gene is TRBV6-4, the J gene TRBJ2-1, with 11 bases that match TRBD2. CDR1 and CDR2 from the germline V gene are MRHNA and SNTAGT. The J segment lost 8 bases and the V segment lost 2 bases, leaving 5 bases of the junction unmatched. The CDR3 covers 15 residues. CDR3 DNA: TGTGCCAGCAGTGACGAACTAGCGGGGGCAGATGAGCAGTTCTTC. This encodes CASSDELAGADEQFF.

CDR3 sequence (DNA): TGTGCCAGTAGTATTCTCACCGCCGGGCCATCCGATGCTTTCTTT. It yields the protein CASSILTAGPSDAFF. V gene TRBV19 combines with J gene TRBJ1-1; no clear D. Deletions cut 3 bases from V and 11 bases from J, with 22 bases between. The CDR3 consists of 15 residues. Germline CDR1 is LNHDA and CDR2 is SQIVND (reference sequence).

This chain connects TRBV7-9 to TRBJ1-1; tentative D call: TRBD1 (5 bases). Per the germline V gene, CDR1 is SEHNR and CDR2 is FQNEAQ (reference sequence). The germline V and J ends were trimmed by 5 bases and 4 bases, with 11 bases remaining between them. The CDR3 covers 13 residues. CDR3 protein: CASSPEGSTEAFF. In DNA form, the CDR3 reads TGTGCCAGCAGCCCAGAGGGGAGCACTGAAGCTTTCTTT.

This chain links TRBV2 with TRBJ1-5; no firm D call. Germline values: CDR1 SNHLY, CDR2 FYNNEI. The CDR3 is 16 amino acids. Between the trimmed V and J ends, which lost 0 bases and 5 bases, there was a span of 14 bases. CDR3 nucleotide sequence: TGTGCCAGCAGTGAAGCGCCCCGGGCCAGCGATCAGCCCCAGCATTTT. It translates to CASSEAPRASDQPQHF.

The rearrangement joins TRBV6-5 to TRBJ2-2; 8 nucleotides agree with TRBD1. The trim removed 2 bases at V and 6 bases at J, leaving 8 bases unmatched. The CDR3 totals 16 residues. Germline values: CDR1 MNHEY, CDR2 SVGAGI. CDR3 region: CASSYNTGRGPGELFF. Written as DNA, the CDR3 is TGTGCCAGCAGTTACAATACCGGCAGGGGGCCCGGGGAGCTGTTTTTT.

The chain uses TRBV5-4 and TRBJ2-3; D remains ambiguous. From germline, CDR1 is SGHNT and CDR2 YYREEE (reference sequence). CDR3 size: 15 residues. Trimming cost V 0 bases and J 0 bases, with 8 bases left between them. CDR3 amino acids: CASSLGLLSTDTQYF. CDR3 sequence (DNA): TGTGCCAGCAGCTTGGGTTTGTTAAGCACAGATACGCAGTATTTT.

The V call is TRBV9, the J call TRBJ2-1; D is possibly TRBD2 (6 bases). CDR1 SGDLS and CDR2 YYNGEE come from the germline V gene. V was trimmed by 3 bases and J by 13 bases, leaving 14 bases between them. The CDR3 totals 12 residues. In DNA form, the CDR3 reads TGTGCCAGCAGCGAGCTTAGCGGCATACAGTTCTTC. This encodes CASSELSGIQFF.

This clone appeared a few times. The rearrangement uses TRBV4-2 and TRBJ1-1; maybe TRBD1 (5 bases). Germline loops: CDR1 LGHNA, CDR2 YNFKEQ. The V end lost 4 bases, the J end lost 2 bases, and 14 bases lay between the germline ends. CDR3 length: 15 amino acids. CDR3 DNA: TGTGCCAGCAGCCTCATAGACGGGGGAAACACTGAAGCTTTCTTT. This codes for CASSLIDGGNTEAFF.

This clone has only a few counts. The chain uses TRBV9 and TRBJ2-2; either TRBD1 or TRBD2 may supply D (5 bases each). CDR1 is SGDLS and CDR2 is YYNGEE in the germline V gene. The CDR3 runs 17 residues. The V gene lost 4 bases and the J gene lost 6 bases, with 22 bases spanning the gap. The CDR3 region is CASSPRDGMSPPGELFF. The DNA of the CDR3 is TGTGCCAGCAGCCCCCGGGACGGGATGTCCCCGCCCGGGGAGCTGTTTTTT.

The genes are TRBV30 and TRBJ1-5; D not certain. The germline CDR1 and CDR2 sequences are GTSNPN and SVGIG (reference sequence). V lost 2 bases and J 0 bases, leaving 5 bases between the germline ends. This CDR3 is 13 amino acids long. The CDR3 DNA is TGTGCCTGGAGTCAGGATAGCAATCAGCCCCAGCATTTT. It translates to CAWSQDSNQPQHF.

The rearrangement uses TRBV11-2 and TRBJ1-4; possibly TRBD1 for D (5 bases). This CDR3 is 13 amino acids long. Germline V gives CDR1 SGHAT, CDR2 FQNNGV. Between the trimmed V and J ends, which lost 8 bases and 5 bases, there was a span of 12 bases. CDR3 sequence reads: CASRRGRNEKLFF. The CDR3 DNA sequence: TGTGCCAGCCGACGGGGCAGAAATGAAAAACTGTTTTTT.

The chain combines TRBV4-1 with TRBJ1-2, with TRBD1 identical over 11 bases. This CDR3 contains 16 residues. The V segment lost 3 bases and the J segment 4 bases; nucleotides outside the gene matches: 7. CDR1 is MGHRA, CDR2 YSYEKL, per germline. CDR3 in amino acids: CASSHRTGGTVYGYTF. In DNA form, the CDR3 reads TGCGCCAGCAGCCATAGGACAGGGGGCACTGTCTATGGCTACACCTTC.

This clone was found a few times. This chain connects TRBV9 to TRBJ1-1; weak D call: TRBD1 (5 bases). Germline CDR1 is SGDLS and CDR2 is YYNGEE. V was shortened by 0 bases and J by 1 base, with 10 bases between the two germline ends. This CDR3 comprises 15 residues. The chain's CDR3 is CASSVERGRNTEAFF. The DNA for the CDR3 is TGTGCCAGCAGCGTAGAGCGGGGGAGGAACACTGAAGCTTTCTTT.

The chain joins TRBV7-9 to TRBJ1-1, with D unresolved. This CDR3 contains 12 residues. Germline CDR1 reads SEHNR; CDR2 reads FQNEAQ (reference sequence). The germline V and J ends were trimmed by 5 bases and 11 bases, with 15 bases remaining between them. The CDR3 DNA sequence: TGTGCCAGCAGCCCCAGCTCGTCCGGGGCTTTCTTT. Protein product: CASSPSSSGAFF.

This chain uses TRBV6-5 with TRBJ2-3; D gene ambiguous. The germline V gene encodes CDR1 MNHEY and CDR2 SVGAGI. This CDR3 comprises 13 residues. Trimming removed 0 bases from V and 2 bases from J, with 3 bases in between. CDR3 DNA: TGTGCCAGCAGTTACTCGAACACAGATACGCAGTATTTT. Protein: CASSYSNTDTQYF.

The V and J genes are TRBV11-2 and TRBJ2-3; no clear D. Trimming left V 1 base short and J 4 bases short, with 9 bases between. CDR3 length: 14 residues. Germline V gene lookup returns CDR1 SGHAT and CDR2 FQNNGV. CDR3 in amino acids: CASSLARWADTQYF. CDR3 nucleotides: TGTGCCAGCAGCTTAGCGCGGTGGGCAGATACGCAGTATTTT.

The V gene is TRBV19, the J gene TRBJ2-7; TRBD1 aligns across 12 bases. CDR1 is LNHDA and CDR2 is SQIVND in the germline V gene (reference sequence). This CDR3 has 15 amino acids. J lost 5 bases, V lost 5 bases, and 7 bases had no gene match. The CDR3 region has the DNA TGTGCCAGTAGTCTCAGAGGGACAGGGGGCCACGAGCAGTACTTC. This translates into CASSLRGTGGHEQYF.

There are a few counts of this clone. The chain is built from TRBV6-6 and TRBJ1-2; D is undetermined. V shed 6 bases and J shed 3 bases, with 14 bases lying between them. The CDR3 sequence is 14 residues long. Per germline, CDR1 MNHNY and CDR2 SVGAGI (reference sequence). The CDR3 nucleotides read TGTGCCAGCAGACCCCTAGCTGCCTACTATGGCTACACCTTC. Residues: CASRPLAAYYGYTF.

The gene calls are TRBV28 and TRBJ1-2; no firm D call. Trimming removed 6 bases from V and 2 bases from J, with 16 bases in between. CDR3 length: 15 residues. Germline CDR1 reads MDHEN; CDR2 reads SYDVKM. CDR3 residues: CASSAQWETNYGYTF. The CDR3 DNA sequence: TGTGCCAGCAGCGCCCAGTGGGAGACCAACTATGGCTACACCTTC.

This rearrangement joins TRBV9 to TRBJ2-1; TRBD2 matches 10 bases. Germline values: CDR1 SGDLS, CDR2 YYNGEE. Losses at the gene ends were 7 bases for V and 8 bases for J; bases not matched to a gene: 12. CDR3 length: 15 residues. This CDR3 reads CASGLPSGGADEQFF. For the CDR3, the DNA is TGTGCCAGCGGACTACCAAGCGGGGGGGCCGATGAGCAGTTCTTC.

The chain recombines TRBV30 with TRBJ1-3; D is ambiguous. With 2 bases removed from V and 0 bases from J, the gap between germline ends came to 8 bases. This CDR3 spans 14 amino acids. Germline V gene data show CDR1 as GTSNPN and CDR2 as SVGIG (reference sequence). The CDR3 here is CAWSPENSGNTIYF. Here the CDR3 DNA reads TGTGCCTGGAGTCCCGAGAACTCTGGAAACACCATATATTTT. Combining the CDR3 with reference TRBV30 and TRBJ1-3 gives the whole variable domain SQTIHQWPATLVQPVGSPLSLECTVEGTSNPNLYWYRQAAGRGLQLLFYSVGIGQISSEVPQNLSASRPQDRQFILSSKKLLLSDSGFYLCAWSPENSGNTIYFGEGSWLTVV.

This clone appeared a few times. The J gene is TRBJ1-1, the V gene TRBV6-1, with D possibly TRBD1 on 6 matching bases. CDR3 length: 15 residues. Trimming took 7 bases from V and 4 from J, leaving 19 bases between them. Germline values: CDR1 MNHNS, CDR2 SASEGT. The CDR3 region has the DNA TGTGCCAGCAACCCCTTAAGGGGGGCTGGCACTGAAGCTTTCTTT. Translated, it gives CASNPLRGAGTEAFF.

This chain joins TRBV7-9 and TRBJ2-3; D is undetermined. Germline V gene data show CDR1 as SEHNR and CDR2 as FQNEAQ (reference sequence). This CDR3 spans 10 amino acids. V was cut by 7 bases and J by 5 bases, with 4 bases left in between. CDR3 DNA sequence: TGTGCCAGCAAACGAGATACGCAGTATTTT. It codes for CASKRDTQYF.

The chain joins TRBV27 to TRBJ2-7; D not resolved. Trimming cost V 4 bases and J 3 bases, with 4 bases left between them. CDR3 length: 11 amino acids. Germline V gene sequence: CDR1 MNHEY, CDR2 SMNVEV (reference sequence). CDR3 sequence reads: CASSSLYEQYF. In nucleotides, the CDR3 is TGTGCCAGCAGTTCCCTCTACGAGCAGTACTTC.